This TCR beta chain was identified during a study of identical twins. TCRdb reanalysed the 5' RACE reads using MiXCR and keeps one entry per CDR3 protein. This table holds 700,000 or so distinct CDR3 sequences, over 8.5% found once. This clonotype was found a few times. The germline V gene encodes CDR1 SEHNR and CDR2 FQNEAQ (reference sequence). This CDR3 is 14 amino acids long. Trimming shortened V by 2 bases and J by 3 bases, and 8 bases separated the two germline ends. A further study also used this sample, focusing on yellow fever vaccine responses in identical twins.

Sequencing used PBMCs. The clonotype originates from a woman aged 18-29 years in good health. The rearrangement joins TRBV7-9 to TRBJ2-1; weak D call: TRBD1 (6 bases). In DNA form, the CDR3 reads TGTGCCAGCAGCTTAATGGGACACTACAATGAGCAGTTCTTC. It codes for CASSLMGHYNEQFF. Using reference TRBV7-9 and TRBJ2-1 for the parts outside the CDR3, the full variable domain is DTGVSQNPRHKITKRGQNVTFRCDPISEHNRLYWYRQTLGQGPEFLTYFQNEAQLEKSRLLSDRFSAERPKGSFSTLEIQRTEQGDSAMYLCASSLMGHYNEQFFGPGTRLTVL.